The sequence of this TCR beta chain was determined in a study of Graves' ophthalmopathy and Graves' hyperthyroidism. Notes on the study in general: Ophthalmopathy progression was predicted by the model at more than 55% sensitivity and approximately 72% specificity. Blood also harbored most expanded thyroid clonotypes above 0.001 frequency.

This CDR3 has 15 amino acids. The V and J ends lost 6 bases and 5 bases respectively, with 16 bases between them. A note on this clonotype: Its specificity is not known.

A diagnosis was made from clinical symptoms together with serum thyroxine, TRAb, thyroid ultrasound and orbital computed tomography. The authors amplified TCR beta CDR3 regions, and they did so from RNA transcripts for repertoire sequencing. HTBI primers served in a first-round RT-PCR, which a second-round multiplex PCR followed. TCRdb processed the multiplex PCR reads anew with MiXCR; each CDR3 protein has one entry. The table has around 1.1 million distinct CDR3 sequences, less than 45% seen once. V is TRBV12-3 or TRBV12-4 and J is TRBJ1-4; no reliable D call. The sequenced material came from peripheral blood or thyroid tissue (not recorded which). This clonotype was obtained from an adult man with Graves' hyperthyroidism. In DNA, the CDR3 is TGTGCCAGCAGGCGACACAGATATGACAATGAAAAACTGTTTTTT. This sequence encodes CASRRHRYDNEKLFF.